This T cell receptor beta chain was documented in a study of cytomegalovirus exposure and HLA in healthy donors. Remarks on this clone: Its antigen is unknown.

The PCR contained 60 Vbeta and 13 Jbeta primers. In the original processing: Later work found 74 million or so unique TCR beta chains, with approximately 12 million shared. TCRdb keeps only in-frame clones here, not all; method: immunoSEQ multiplex PCR. V, J and clone size reflect that table, while D and trimming were determined from the DNA. The sample has some 130,000 clones, approximately 85% seen once; the top ten hold about 7%. Between the trimmed V and J ends, which lost 6 bases and 6 bases, there was a span of 21 bases. CDR3 length: 15 amino acids. Germline CDR1 and CDR2: SNHLY and FYNNEI. Points from the study as a whole: 87-base-pair reads could not separate some V segments, including TRBV6-2 and TRBV6-3. More clonal expansion characterized HLA-associated TCR beta chains than equally common others in a later analysis. Most TCR beta V segments were productive about 90% or about 30% of the time in an earlier analysis.

Sample: PBMCs. This chain joins TRBV2 and TRBJ2-7; D is perhaps TRBD2 (6 bases). The clonotype originates from a woman younger than 45 in good health and CMV-seropositive. This CDR3 reads CASRNGGSGSGEQYF. CDR3 bases: TGTGCCAGCAGGAACGGGGGTAGCGGCTCGGGCGAGCAGTACTTC.